This is a list of T cell receptor beta chains from one sample in a study of STAT5B mutations in CD4+ large granular lymphocyte leukemia. Assay: immunoSEQ multiplex PCR; the TCRdb copy retains only in-frame clones and omits some. The sample lists tens of thousands of clones, just under 75% occurring once. Sequencing was done on a sample of CD4+ T cells from blood buffy coats. The receptors shown here come from a human donor in good health. CDR3s include the opening cysteine and the closing phenylalanine or tryptophan. A D gene is named only where the DNA matches it firmly. Size is omitted from some rows. Given values are once, few, many or a class for expanded clones.

size,V,D,J,CDR3,DNA
.,TRBV5-1,.,TRBJ1-5,CASSLGGQRNQPQHF,TGCGCCAGCAGCTTGGGCGGACAGCGCAATCAGCCCCAGCATTTT
.,TRBV28,TRBD1,TRBJ2-3,CASSILQGSDTQYF,TGTGCCAGCAGTATACTACAGGGGTCAGATACGCAGTATTTT
.,TRBV15,TRBD1,TRBJ2-1,CATSRDWGQGNEQFF,TGTGCCACCAGCAGAGATTGGGGACAGGGTAATGAGCAGTTCTTC
.,TRBV19,.,TRBJ1-2,CASSRDVANYGYTF,TGTGCCAGTAGCCGGGACGTCGCTAACTATGGCTACACCTTC
few,TRBV27,.,TRBJ1-2,CASSRTVPGEYGYTF,TGTGCCAGCAGTCGGACCGTTCCGGGGGAATATGGCTACACCTTC
.,TRBV4-2,.,TRBJ1-3,CASSQDTGGNTIYF,TGTGCCAGCAGCCAAGATACAGGTGGAAACACCATATATTTT
once,TRBV4-3,TRBD2,TRBJ2-1,CASSQATSGPYNNEQFF,TGCGCCAGCAGCCAAGCGACTAGCGGGCCCTACAACAATGAGCAGTTCTTC
.,TRBV6-5,.,TRBJ1-1,CASSRDGRITEAFF,TGTGCCAGCAGTAGGGACGGGAGGATCACTGAAGCTTTCTTT
few,TRBV7-8,.,TRBJ2-2,CASSSRGRNTGELFF,TGTGCCAGCAGCTCCCGGGGCAGGAACACCGGGGAGCTGTTTTTT
.,TRBV14,.,TRBJ2-6,CASSPLARPPLANVLTF,TGTGCCAGCAGCCCACTAGCCAGGCCCCCTTTGGCCAACGTCCTGACTTTC
few,TRBV10-3,TRBD2,TRBJ2-1,CAISESGGRDNEQFF,TGTGCCATCAGTGAGTCCGGCGGGAGGGACAATGAGCAGTTCTTC
.,TRBV19,.,TRBJ2-2,CATRRPEGRMGTGELFF,TGTGCCACACGACGCCCAGAGGGCCGGATGGGGACCGGGGAGCTGTTTTTT
.,TRBV10-3,.,TRBJ2-3,CAISDSGAPKSPDTQYF,TGTGCCATCAGTGATTCCGGGGCCCCAAAGAGCCCAGATACGCAGTATTTT
.,TRBV12-2,.,TRBJ1-5,CASRFGTGTEHQPQHF,.
once,TRBV2,.,TRBJ1-1,CASRGHPNTEAFF,TGTGCCAGCAGGGGCCATCCGAACACTGAAGCTTTCTTT
few,TRBV19,.,TRBJ2-6,CATTLGGKSGANVLTF,TGTGCCACCACCTTAGGGGGAAAGTCTGGGGCCAACGTCCTGACTTTC
.,TRBV7-2,.,TRBJ2-1,CASSVHPPGAAKDNEQFF,TGTGCCAGCAGCGTACACCCGCCGGGAGCAGCGAAGGACAATGAGCAGTTCTTC
.,TRBV2,.,TRBJ2-6,CASKGRGSSGANVLTF,TGTGCCAGCAAGGGCAGGGGTAGCTCTGGGGCCAACGTCCTGACTTTC
.,TRBV7-2,TRBD1,TRBJ1-2,CASSPPRQGGYGYTF,TGTGCCAGCAGCCCCCCGAGACAGGGTGGGTATGGCTACACCTTC
.,TRBV11-2,.,TRBJ2-3,CASSLAARMDTQYF,TGTGCCAGCAGCTTAGCAGCCAGGATGGATACGCAGTATTTT
.,TRBV11-2,TRBD1,TRBJ1-5,CASSHTRGSNQPQHF,TGTGCCAGCAGCCACACCAGGGGGAGCAATCAGCCCCAGCATTTT
few,TRBV2,TRBD1,TRBJ1-1,CASSGGTENTEAFF,TGTGCCAGCAGTGGAGGGACAGAGAACACTGAAGCTTTCTTT
.,TRBV27,.,TRBJ2-5,CASRDQETQYF,TGTGCCAGCAGGGACCAAGAGACCCAGTACTTC
.,TRBV5-4,TRBD1,TRBJ1-2,CASTFARDRGYTF,TGTGCCAGTACCTTCGCCCGGGACAGAGGCTACACCTTC
.,TRBV5-5,.,TRBJ2-5,CASRVGVQETQYF,TGTGCCAGCAGGGTGGGGGTACAAGAGACCCAGTACTTC
.,TRBV6-1,TRBD1,TRBJ1-5,CASTYDRGSNQPQHF,TGTGCCAGCACCTACGACAGGGGTAGCAATCAGCCCCAGCATTTT
few,TRBV12-5,TRBD1,TRBJ1-1,CASGLGQGEAFF,TGTGCTAGTGGTTTGGGACAGGGTGAAGCTTTCTTT